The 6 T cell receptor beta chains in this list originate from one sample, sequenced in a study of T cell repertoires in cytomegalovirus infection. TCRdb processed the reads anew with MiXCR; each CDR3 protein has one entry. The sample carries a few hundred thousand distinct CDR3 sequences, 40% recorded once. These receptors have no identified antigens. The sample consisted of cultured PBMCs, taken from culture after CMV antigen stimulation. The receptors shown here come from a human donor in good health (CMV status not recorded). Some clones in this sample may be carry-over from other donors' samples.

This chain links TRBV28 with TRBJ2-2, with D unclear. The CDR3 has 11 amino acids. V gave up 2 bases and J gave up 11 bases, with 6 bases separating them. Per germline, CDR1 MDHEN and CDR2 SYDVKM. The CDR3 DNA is TGTGCCAGCAGTTTAGGTCGAGAGCTGTTTTTT. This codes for CASSLGRELFF.

CDR3 loop: CSARERTRRNTGELFF. For the CDR3, the DNA is TGCAGTGCTAGAGAACGGACTAGGCGGAACACCGGGGAGCTGTTTTTT. The chain recombines TRBV20-1 with TRBJ2-2; 7 bases line up with TRBD2. The V gene end was trimmed by 0 bases and the J gene end by 1 base; junction bases not matched to a gene: 5. The CDR3 has 16 amino acids. Looked up from germline, CDR1 is DFQATT and CDR2 is SNEGSKA (reference sequence).

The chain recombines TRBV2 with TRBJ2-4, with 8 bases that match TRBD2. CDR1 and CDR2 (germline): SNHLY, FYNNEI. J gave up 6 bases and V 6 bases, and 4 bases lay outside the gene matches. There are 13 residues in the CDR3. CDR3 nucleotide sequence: TGTGCCAGCAGCGGAGCGGGAGTAAACATTCAGTACTTC. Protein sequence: CASSGAGVNIQYF.

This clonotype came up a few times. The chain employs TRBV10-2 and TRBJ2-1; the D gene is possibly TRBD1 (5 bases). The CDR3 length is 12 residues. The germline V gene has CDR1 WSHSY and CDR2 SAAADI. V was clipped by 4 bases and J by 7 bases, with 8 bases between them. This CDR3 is CASSGAGNEQFF. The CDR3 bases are TGCGCCAGCAGTGGGGCAGGGAATGAGCAGTTCTTC.

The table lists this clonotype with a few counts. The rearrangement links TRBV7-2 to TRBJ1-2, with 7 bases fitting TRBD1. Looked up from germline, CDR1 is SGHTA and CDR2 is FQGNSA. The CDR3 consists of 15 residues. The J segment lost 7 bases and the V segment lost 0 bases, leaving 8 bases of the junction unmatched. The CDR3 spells CASSLAQGGARGYTF. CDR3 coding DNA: TGTGCCAGCAGCTTAGCGCAGGGGGGGGCTCGTGGCTACACCTTC. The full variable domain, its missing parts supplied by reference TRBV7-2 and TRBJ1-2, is GAGVSQSPSNKVTEKGKDVELRCDPISGHTALYWYRQSLGQGLEFLIYFQGNSAPDKSGLPSDRFSAERTGGSVSTLTIQRTQQEDSAVYLCASSLAQGGARGYTFGSGTRLTVV.

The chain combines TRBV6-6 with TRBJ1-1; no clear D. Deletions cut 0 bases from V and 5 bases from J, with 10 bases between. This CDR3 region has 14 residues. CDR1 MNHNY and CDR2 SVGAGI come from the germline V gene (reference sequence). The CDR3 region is CASSYSDRETEAFF. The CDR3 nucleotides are TGTGCCAGCAGTTACTCGGACCGGGAAACTGAAGCTTTCTTT.